The text below deals with one TCR beta chain. This entry belongs to a study of T cell responses to AZD1222 COVID-19 vaccine. Some clones are missing from TCRdb's copy, which holds only in-frame ones; the method was immunoSEQ multiplex PCR. In the table there are about 76,000 clones, more than 60% of which are singletons. The V segment lost 1 base and the J segment 5 bases; nucleotides outside the gene matches: 7. Germline CDR1 is SGHKS and CDR2 is YYEKEE (reference sequence). The CDR3 runs 15 residues. Sequenced material: peripheral blood, taken 28 days after the second dose of the MenACWY control vaccine. The sequence came from an adult who received the MenACWY meningococcal vaccine as a control. The rearrangement uses TRBV5-5 and TRBJ2-5; TRBD1 matches at 8 bases. CDR3 nucleotide sequence: TGTGCCAGCAGCTTGTTTACAGGGGGTTCGGAGACCCAGTACTTC. Amino acids: CASSLFTGGSETQYF.